Only one count was recorded for the clone carrying this T cell receptor beta chain. The sample originates from a study of cytomegalovirus exposure and HLA in healthy donors. Primers: 60 Vbeta forward and 13 Jbeta reverse. Sequenced by immunoSEQ multiplex PCR; TCRdb stores in-frame clones only, minus some. Found here are roughly 180,000 clones, roughly 79% of them singletons; the top ten hold about 14%. What was sequenced was PBMCs. The receptor comes from a man in his fifties or sixties in good health and CMV-seropositive.

CDR3 nucleotides: TGCGCCAGCAGCCCCCCCAATGAGGCAGATACGCAGTATTTT. Amino acids: CASSPPNEADTQYF. The chain is built from TRBV5-1 and TRBJ2-3; D is undetermined. V was clipped by 4 bases and J by 4 bases, with 13 bases between them. The CDR3 length is 14 residues. Germline-derived CDR1 and CDR2 are SGHRS and YFSETQ.